The T cell receptor beta chain described here comes from a study of blood T cell repertoires in COVID-19. Original methodology: Estimation of nucleated cell counts relied on the amplification of reference gene primers. Produced via immunoSEQ multiplex PCR; TCRdb's table is partial and in-frame only. V, J and clone size are those of that table, while D and trimming were read from the DNA. Of about 330,000 clones listed, around 87% are singletons. In Cohort 3, a recovered donor had either two negative PCRs, clearance, or symptom resolution. Germline CDR1 MNHNS, CDR2 SASEGT. The ends were cut back, 3 bases at V and 2 bases at J, with 10 bases in the middle. This CDR3 comprises 15 residues.

This sequence originates from a woman in her twenties or thirties who had recovered from COVID-19. Sequencing input: PBMCs or T cells enriched from blood (not recorded which). The chain couples TRBV6-1 to TRBJ1-4; the D gene is possibly TRBD1 (5 bases). Here the CDR3 DNA reads TGTGCCAGCAGTGATCCGGGACTTACTAATGAAAAACTGTTTTTT. This gives the protein CASSDPGLTNEKLFF.